Below, 27 T cell receptor beta chains from the same sample are listed, as sequenced in a study of Graves' ophthalmopathy and Graves' hyperthyroidism. The authors amplified TCR beta CDR3 regions from RNA transcripts. First-round RT-PCR with HTBI primers preceded a second-round multiplex PCR. TCRdb reanalysed the multiplex PCR reads using MiXCR and keeps one entry per CDR3 protein. Altogether a few hundred thousand distinct CDR3 sequences are present, about 17% being singletons, with the ten largest covering 1.6%. The sequenced sample consisted of peripheral blood. The receptors originated from a woman under 30 with Graves' ophthalmopathy.

This chain joins TRBV27 and TRBJ2-7; possible D gene TRBD2, 7 bases. V was pared by 6 bases and J by 1 base, with 16 bases between. CDR3 size: 15 residues. The germline gives CDR1 MNHEY, CDR2 SMNVEV (reference sequence). The DNA for the CDR3 is TGTGCCAGCAGCCAAAGAGCGGGACATTCCTACGAGCAGTACTTC. This gives the protein CASSQRAGHSYEQYF.

In this sample, this clonotype turned up many times. The chain joins TRBV6-2 or TRBV6-3 to TRBJ2-5; D may be TRBD2 (6 bases). Germline loops: CDR1 MNHEY, CDR2 SVGEGT. This CDR3 is built from 15 residues. The V end was cut by 2 bases, the J end by 4 bases, with 14 bases between. CDR3 residues: CASSYRQAGGETQYF. The CDR3 nucleotides are TGTGCCAGCAGTTACAGGCAGGCCGGGGGAGAGACCCAGTACTTC.

This clonotype was recorded at least ten times. The rearrangement uses TRBV6-2 or TRBV6-3 and TRBJ2-6, with D unresolved. Per germline, CDR1 MNHEY and CDR2 SVGEGT. The CDR3 runs to 16 residues. The ends were cut back, 0 bases at V and 0 bases at J, with 6 bases in the middle. CDR3 region: CASSYSGPSGANVLTF. As DNA, the CDR3 is TGTGCCAGCAGTTACTCGGGCCCCTCTGGGGCCAACGTCCTGACTTTC.

This clonotype was seen many times. The rearrangement uses TRBV5-5 and TRBJ1-1; 9 bases agree with TRBD1. CDR1 and CDR2 (germline): SGHKS, YYEKEE (reference sequence). The CDR3 is 16 residues long. The V segment lost 4 bases and the J segment 5 bases; nucleotides outside the gene matches: 12. The CDR3 DNA sequence: TGTGCCAGCAGCCCGAACACCGGGACAGGGTTGACTGAAGCTTTCTTT. It yields the protein CASSPNTGTGLTEAFF.

The J gene is TRBJ1-1, the V gene TRBV28; D is perhaps TRBD1 (5 bases). Germline V gene sequence: CDR1 MDHEN, CDR2 SYDVKM. With 2 bases removed from V and 4 bases from J, the gap between germline ends came to 14 bases. This CDR3 is 15 amino acids long. The CDR3 loop reads CASSLVGVSSTEAFF. In nucleotides, the CDR3 is TGTGCCAGCAGTTTAGTGGGGGTATCGTCCACTGAAGCTTTCTTT. The variable domain in full, with the rest retrieved from reference TRBV28 and TRBJ1-1, is DVKVTQSSRYLVKRTGEKVFLECVQDMDHENMFWYRQDPGLGLRLIYFSYDVKMKEKGDIPEGYSVSREKKERFSLILESASTNQTSMYLCASSLVGVSSTEAFFGQGTRLTVV.

The chain has TRBV19 and TRBJ2-3; D possibly corresponds to TRBD1 (8 bases). Trimming removed 5 bases at V and 1 base at J, with 13 bases between. The CDR3 totals 15 residues. From germline, CDR1 is LNHDA and CDR2 SQIVND (reference sequence). CDR3 protein: CASSAQGGGTDTQYF. In DNA form, the CDR3 reads TGTGCCAGTAGTGCACAGGGGGGGGGCACAGATACGCAGTATTTT.

Only a few counts were recorded for this clonotype. The chain combines TRBV6-2 or TRBV6-3 with TRBJ1-5; tentative D call: TRBD1 (6 bases). Per germline, CDR1 MNHEY and CDR2 SVGEGT. There are 16 residues in the CDR3. V lost 0 bases, J lost 6 bases, and 15 bases lay in between. Here the CDR3 DNA reads TGTGCCAGCAGTTACTCATCCAGGGGAGGCGGTCAGCCCCAGCATTTT. This translates into CASSYSSRGGGQPQHF.

Ten or more counts support this clonotype. The chain is built from TRBV20-1 and TRBJ2-3, with 9 bases lining up with TRBD2. CDR1 is DFQATT, CDR2 SNEGSKA, per germline (reference sequence). Trimming at V came to 4 bases and at J to 3 bases, leaving 5 bases not matched to a gene. This CDR3 region has 14 residues. The CDR3 DNA is TGCAGTGCTACAAGCGGGAGGCCAACAGATACGCAGTATTTT. Translation: CSATSGRPTDTQYF.

In this sample, this clonotype turned up many times. The rearrangement joins TRBV29-1 to TRBJ2-7; TRBD1 matches at 7 bases. Germline trimming cut 4 bases from V and 6 bases from J; bases unmatched to any gene: 6. CDR1 SQVTM and CDR2 ANQGSEA come from the germline V gene. The CDR3 totals 12 residues. The CDR3 reads CSVGQGLSEQYF. The DNA of the CDR3 is TGCAGCGTTGGACAGGGATTGAGCGAGCAGTACTTC.

This clonotype was recorded at least ten times. The chain combines TRBV12-3 or TRBV12-4 with TRBJ1-1; D unresolved. The CDR3 extends over 11 amino acids. Trimming removed 9 bases at V and 6 bases at J, with 11 bases between. CDR3 DNA sequence: TGTGCCAGTGCCCGGGTCTCTGAAGCTTTCTTT. This translates into CASARVSEAFF.

This clonotype was detected ten times or more. The J gene is TRBJ1-2, the V gene TRBV6-5; D gene ambiguous. CDR1 MNHEY and CDR2 SVGAGI come from the germline V gene. V lost 5 bases and J lost 3, with 4 bases in between. The CDR3 length is 11 residues. Here the CDR3 reads CASSPDYGYTF. The CDR3 nucleotides are TGTGCCAGCAGTCCGGACTATGGCTACACCTTC.

This clonotype was counted at least ten times. This sequence joins TRBV4-3 and TRBJ2-5, with 9 bases matching TRBD2. Trimming removed 1 base from V and 0 bases from J; junction bases left unmatched: 6. Germline V gene data show CDR1 as LGHNA and CDR2 as YSLEER. This CDR3 region has 17 residues. The CDR3 region is CASSQGGRGGYQETQYF. CDR3 sequence (DNA): TGCGCCAGCAGCCAAGGAGGGCGGGGGGGGTACCAAGAGACCCAGTACTTC.

The sample holds many counts of this clonotype. CDR3 sequence (DNA): TGTGCCAGCAGTTACGGCAGGAAGCTGTACCAAGAGACCCAGTACTTC. Amino acid sequence: CASSYGRKLYQETQYF. The V gene is TRBV6-2 or TRBV6-3, the J gene TRBJ2-5; no definite D call. Looked up from germline, CDR1 is MNHEY and CDR2 is SVGEGT. Trimming shortened V by 2 bases and J by 0 bases, and 13 bases separated the two germline ends. The length of the CDR3 is 16 residues.

This clonotype was counted ten times or more. CDR3 sequence reads: CASSYVRTGELFF. The CDR3 DNA reads TGTGCCAGCAGTTACGTGCGGACCGGGGAGCTGTTTTTT. V and J are TRBV6-2 or TRBV6-3 and TRBJ2-2; no definite D call. V dropped 2 bases and J dropped 5 bases, with 6 bases sitting between them. The CDR3 spans 13 residues. Per germline, CDR1 MNHEY and CDR2 SVGEGT.

This clonotype was seen at least ten times. The V and J genes are TRBV6-2 or TRBV6-3 and TRBJ2-1, with D maybe TRBD1 (7 bases). This CDR3 contains 17 residues. CDR1 is MNHEY, CDR2 SVGEGT, per germline. The V and J ends lost 1 base and 3 bases respectively, with 16 bases between them. CDR3 in amino acids: CASSYYSGGGSYNEQFF. CDR3 sequence (DNA): TGTGCCAGCAGTTACTATTCAGGGGGAGGTAGCTACAATGAGCAGTTCTTC.

CDR3 DNA sequence: TGTGCCCCTATCCGGGACAGTTTCTACGAGCAGTACTTC. It codes for CAPIRDSFYEQYF. This chain joins TRBV19 and TRBJ2-7, with TRBD1 matching over 7 bases. V was clipped by 11 bases and J by 3 bases; unmatched bases: 10. Germline assignment: CDR1 LNHDA and CDR2 SQIVND (reference sequence). This CDR3 is 13 amino acids long.

This clonotype has at least ten counts. This chain uses TRBV11-2 with TRBJ1-2; the match to TRBD1 covers 7 bases. Unmatched junction bases numbered 8, after V lost 0 bases and J lost 4 bases. The CDR3 covers 16 residues. Germline V gene data show CDR1 as SGHAT and CDR2 as FQNNGV. CDR3 nucleotide sequence: TGTGCCAGCAGCTTAGATCCAGAGGGGGCTGGCTATGGCTACACCTTC. This encodes CASSLDPEGAGYGYTF.

In this sample, this clonotype turned up many times. The rearrangement joins TRBV7-9 to TRBJ1-6; the D is unclear. Germline V gives CDR1 SEHNR, CDR2 FQNEAQ (reference sequence). V lost 5 bases, J lost 1 base, and 12 bases lay in between. The CDR3 has 16 amino acids. The CDR3 nucleotides read TGTGCCAGCAGCCCCTCGGTATGGTCCTATAATTCACCCCTCCACTTT. It translates to CASSPSVWSYNSPLHF.

At least ten counts were recorded for this clonotype. V is TRBV7-2 and J is TRBJ1-1; 8 nucleotides match TRBD1. Unmatched junction bases numbered 1, after V lost 3 bases and J lost 4 bases. CDR1 is SGHTA and CDR2 is FQGNSA in the germline V gene. The CDR3 is made up of 13 amino acids. The CDR3 sequence is CASSFRGLTEAFF. The CDR3 DNA sequence: TGTGCCAGCAGCTTCAGGGGGCTCACTGAAGCTTTCTTT.

This clonotype was found many times. The V and J genes are TRBV30 and TRBJ1-1; 8 bases map to TRBD1. Trimming cost V 4 bases and J 3 bases; bases outside gene matches: 4. Germline V gene lookup returns CDR1 GTSNPN and CDR2 SVGIG (reference sequence). The CDR3 has 13 amino acids. The CDR3 bases are TGTGCCTGGAAAAAGGACAGGGACACTGAAGCTTTCTTT. Translated: CAWKKDRDTEAFF.

This clonotype was recorded at least ten times. V usage is TRBV6-4 and J usage is TRBJ1-5; no firm D call. The CDR3 is made up of 15 amino acids. V was shortened by 2 bases and J by 3 bases, with 11 bases between the two germline ends. Germline V gives CDR1 MRHNA, CDR2 SNTAGT. For the CDR3, the DNA is TGTGCCAGCAGTGACCAGGCAGGCCCCAATCAGCCCCAGCATTTT. Translating gives CASSDQAGPNQPQHF.

The sample holds many counts of this clonotype. V and J are TRBV12-3 or TRBV12-4 and TRBJ2-7; D may correspond to TRBD1 or TRBD2 (6 bases each). The CDR3 has 14 amino acids. V lost 3 bases, J lost 12 bases, and 21 bases lay in between. The CDR3, as DNA: TGTGCCAGCAGTTTTTCCCTACCTACAGGGAGGACGTACTTC. Translating it yields CASSFSLPTGRTYF.

At least ten counts were recorded for this clonotype. This rearrangement joins TRBV28 to TRBJ2-7; D is unresolved. CDR1 is MDHEN and CDR2 is SYDVKM in the germline V gene. V shed 1 base and J shed 2 bases, with 9 bases lying between them. The CDR3 spans 14 residues. The DNA of the CDR3 is TGTGCCAGCAGTTTATCCGGGCCCACCTACGAGCAGTACTTC. Translating it yields CASSLSGPTYEQYF.

Many counts were recorded for this clonotype. The chain couples TRBV12-3 or TRBV12-4 to TRBJ1-1; D is perhaps TRBD1 (5 bases). The CDR3 contains 14 residues. V shed 3 bases and J shed 5 bases, with 13 bases lying between them. The CDR3 bases are TGTGCCAGCAGTTTTTCGGTCAGGGAGACTGAAGCTTTCTTT. As protein: CASSFSVRETEAFF.

This clonotype has a count of ten or more. The chain uses TRBV30 and TRBJ1-5, with D possibly matching TRBD1 (5 bases). V was trimmed by 1 base and J by 0 bases, leaving 7 bases between them. The CDR3 extends over 14 amino acids. Per the germline V gene, CDR1 is GTSNPN and CDR2 is SVGIG (reference sequence). As DNA, the CDR3 is TGTGCCTGGAGTGGACAGTCTAGCAATCAGCCCCAGCATTTT. This sequence encodes CAWSGQSSNQPQHF.

Notes on this clonotype: A much larger clone differs from this one at a single base, so this may be a read error. The conserved closing phenylalanine or tryptophan is absent in this CDR3, likely reflecting a read error. The chain carries TRBV20-1 and TRBJ2-5; D ambiguous. The length of the CDR3 is 10 residues. Trimming removed 7 bases at V and 7 bases at J, with 10 bases between. Germline-derived CDR1 and CDR2 are DFQATT and SNEGSKA (reference sequence). Written as DNA, the CDR3 is TGCAGTGTCCCCCCGATGACCCAGTACCTC. Translating gives CSVPPMTQYL.

This clonotype has a count of ten or more. This chain uses TRBV7-3 with TRBJ2-7, with D possibly TRBD1 on 6 matching bases. The germline gives CDR1 SGHTA, CDR2 FQGTGA. The CDR3 spans 13 residues. Trimming left V 4 bases short and J 5 bases short, with 12 bases between. CDR3 DNA sequence: TGTGCCAGCAGCTATCAGGCAGGGGACGAGCAGTACTTC. It specifies CASSYQAGDEQYF.